The rows below give T cell receptor beta chains drawn from one sample of a study of blood T cell repertoires in COVID-19. Sequencing used immunoSEQ multiplex PCR; TCRdb keeps in-frame clones, though not all of them. The data show approximately 200,000 clones, roughly nine tenths seen once. Sequenced input: PBMCs or T cells enriched from blood (not recorded which). All receptors derive from a woman under 30 in a cohort exposed to, infected with or recovered from COVID-19 (not recorded which). The CDR3 runs from the conserved cysteine through the conserved F or W. A D gene is named only where the DNA matches it firmly. Rows give clone size only sometimes, using once, few, many, or a class for an expanded clone.

>TRBJ1-3|-|TRBV10-2|-
TGCGCCAGCAGTGACCGGGGTACCGGAAACACCATATATTTT
CASSDRGTGNTIYF
>TRBJ1-6|-|TRBV3-1/TRBV3-2|once
TGTGCCAGCAGCCAAGAACAGGGAAGGAATTCACCCCTCCACTTT
CASSQEQGRNSPLHF
>TRBJ1-5|-|TRBV4-1|-
TGCGCCAGCAGCCAAGTGGGGGCGGGGCCCCAGCATTTT
CASSQVGAGPQHF
>TRBJ1-4|TRBD1|TRBV13|-
TGTGCCAGCAGCTTCGCCCGACAGGGGTTGGAAAAACTGTTTTTT
CASSFARQGLEKLFF
>TRBJ1-2|TRBD1|TRBV19|-
TGTGCCAGTAGTTGGGCGGGGCAGGGGGCCTATGGCTACACCTTC
CASSWAGQGAYGYTF
>TRBJ1-4|-|TRBV15|-
TGTGCCACCAGGCTTGGGGCCGATCAACTTAATGAAAAACTGTTTTTT
CATRLGADQLNEKLFF
>TRBJ2-3|TRBD2|TRBV9|-
TGTGCCAGCAGCGTAAGTATTAGCGGGAGACTGGAAGATACGCAGTATTTT
CASSVSISGRLEDTQYF
>TRBJ2-3|-|TRBV4-1|-
TGCGCCAGCAGCCAAGCCCTCGAGGGTACTACGCAGTATTTT
CASSQALEGTTQYF
>TRBJ1-5|-|TRBV19|-
TGTGCCAGTAGTAGTCGGTCCAATCAGCCCCAGCATTTT
CASSSRSNQPQHF
>TRBJ2-5|-|TRBV7-9|-
TGTGCCAGCAGCTTAGAGGGGACTCTTCTGGGGGAGACCCAGTACTTC
CASSLEGTLLGETQYF
>TRBJ1-4|-|TRBV13|few
TGTGCCAGCAGCTTAGGAATCGACCCCACCGGGGAAAAACTGTTTTTT
CASSLGIDPTGEKLFF
>TRBJ1-6|TRBD1|TRBV5-1|once
TGCGCCAGCAGCTACCAGATGGCGGCAGGGGGCGACGGTAATTCACCCCTCCACTTT
CASSYQMAAGGDGNSPLHF
>TRBJ2-3|-|TRBV5-1|-
TGCGCCAGCAGCGTTAGCGATAGCACAGATACGCAGTATTTT
CASSVSDSTDTQYF
>TRBJ1-5|-|TRBV19|-
TGTGCCAGTACGACCGGGGGGAATCAGCCCCAGCATTTT
CASTTGGNQPQHF
>TRBJ1-1|-|TRBV10-3|-
TGTGCCATCAGTGAGTCGTCCCAGGGCGCTGAAGCTTTCTTT
CAISESSQGAEAFF
>TRBJ2-1|-|TRBV6-1|-
TGTGCCAGCAGTGAAGCACCTACTAGGTTTGAGCAGTTCTTC
CASSEAPTRFEQFF
>TRBJ1-4|-|TRBV3-1/TRBV3-2|-
TGTGCCAGCAGCCACTTACAGGGCCTTAATGAAAAACTGTTTTTT
CASSHLQGLNEKLFF
>TRBJ2-5|-|TRBV5-8|-
TGTGCCAGCAGCTTAAGGGGCCAAGAGACCCAGTACTTC
CASSLRGQETQYF
>TRBJ1-2|-|TRBV18|once
TGTGCCAGCTCACCTACTGGAGGGGAGGGCTATGGCTACACCTTC
CASSPTGGEGYGYTF
>TRBJ2-7|TRBD1|TRBV6-7|-
TGTGCCAGCAGGGTTACCGGAGGGACAGGGTCCTACGAGCAGTACTTC
CASRVTGGTGSYEQYF
>TRBJ1-2|TRBD1|TRBV12-3/TRBV12-4|few
TGTGCCAGCAGTCCAGGGGGCCATGGCTACACCTTC
CASSPGGHGYTF
>TRBJ2-1|-|TRBV11-3|-
TGTGCCAGCAGCTTTTCCCTGACAGTTACGGGGCAGTTCTTC
CASSFSLTVTGQFF
>TRBJ2-1|-|TRBV30|-
TGTGCCTGGAGTGTGGGGACATCCTCCTACAATGAGCAGTTCTTC
CAWSVGTSSYNEQFF
>TRBJ2-3|-|TRBV4-1|-
TGCGCCAGCAGCCAAGAAACAGGTACACCCACAGATACGCAGTATTTT
CASSQETGTPTDTQYF
>TRBJ2-7|-|TRBV11-2|-
TGTGCCAGCACCAACCAGGGTGATACTTACGAGCAGTACTTC
CASTNQGDTYEQYF
>TRBJ2-7|TRBD1|TRBV28|few
TGTGCCAGCTCCGGGACAGGGGCCTACGAGCAGTACTTC
CASSGTGAYEQYF
>TRBJ1-1|-|TRBV28|-
TGTGCCAGCAGTTTGGCAGGACAGCTGAATGAAGCTTTCTTT
CASSLAGQLNEAFF
>TRBJ2-6|-|TRBV2|-
TGTGCCAGCAGTGAAGCCGTGGCAGGTCTGGCCAACGTCCTGACTTTC
CASSEAVAGLANVLTF
>TRBJ2-1|-|TRBV7-2|-
TGTGCCAGCAGCTTATGGGGGGGCCTAACCTACAATGAGCAGTTCTTC
CASSLWGGLTYNEQFF
>TRBJ2-7|-|TRBV7-8|-
TGTGCCAGCAGCTTAGCCAATCCCCGCTTCGGGGGCTCCTACGAGCAGTACTTC
CASSLANPRFGGSYEQYF
>TRBJ1-2|TRBD1|TRBV19|-
TGTGCCAGTAGTGACAGGGGATCGGACTATGGCTACACCTTC
CASSDRGSDYGYTF
>TRBJ1-1|-|TRBV5-1|-
TGCGCCAGCAGCTTGCAACAGGGGAACACTGAAGCTTTCTTT
CASSLQQGNTEAFF
>TRBJ1-2|TRBD1|TRBV28|-
TGTGCCAGCAGTCAAGGGGACAGCACCTTTTATGGCTACACCTTC
CASSQGDSTFYGYTF
>TRBJ1-6|-|TRBV18|-
TGTGCCAGCTCACTCGCGGGGGCTGATAATTCACCCCTCCACTTT
CASSLAGADNSPLHF
>TRBJ2-1|-|TRBV29-1|-
TGCAGCGTAACTAGCTCCTACAATGAGCAGTTCTTC
CSVTSSYNEQFF
>TRBJ1-2|TRBD1|TRBV6-5|-
TGTGCCAGCAGTTCCCCGGGACAGGATAACTATGGCTACACCTTC
CASSSPGQDNYGYTF
>TRBJ2-3|-|TRBV30|-
TGTGCCTGGAGGGCCCCTGGCACAGATACGCAGTATTTT
CAWRAPGTDTQYF
>TRBJ2-2|TRBD2|TRBV2|-
TGTGCCAGCAGGCAGACTAGCGGGGCGTCCGCCGGGGAGCTGTTTTTT
CASRQTSGASAGELFF
>TRBJ2-2|TRBD2|TRBV19|-
TGTGCCACGGGTTCGGGGGGGCCGGGCACCGGGGAGCTGTTTTTT
CATGSGGPGTGELFF
>TRBJ2-5|TRBD1|TRBV30|-
TGTGCCTGGAGTCCCGGGACAGTGGGGGAGACCCAGTACTTC
CAWSPGTVGETQYF
>TRBJ2-7|TRBD2|TRBV9|-
TGTGCCAGCAGTAGACTAGCGGGAGACGAGCAGTACTTC
CASSRLAGDEQYF
>TRBJ1-5|-|TRBV12-1|once
TGTGCCAGCAGCCAATCACAGGGGATCTATAGCAATCAGCCCCAGCATTTT
CASSQSQGIYSNQPQHF
>TRBJ1-1|TRBD1|TRBV9|-
TGTGCCAGCAGCGTAGACGGACAGGGGGCTTCTGAAGCTTTCTTT
CASSVDGQGASEAFF
>TRBJ2-5|TRBD2|TRBV2|-
TGTGCCAGCACGACTAGCGGGGGGACCGGAGGAGAGACCCAGTACTTC
CASTTSGGTGGETQYF
>TRBJ1-1|TRBD1|TRBV5-4|-
TGTGCCAGCAGCCCGGACAGGCTGAACACTGAAGCTTTCTTT
CASSPDRLNTEAFF
>TRBJ2-2|TRBD2|TRBV11-2|-
TGTGCCAGCAGCTTAGTGAGCGGGAGAAGGATCGGGGAGCTGTTTTTT
CASSLVSGRRIGELFF
>TRBJ2-1|-|TRBV18|-
TGTGCCAGCTCACCATCTTTAGTGTCGGGGTTCGGGGAGCAGTTCTTC
CASSPSLVSGFGEQFF
>TRBJ2-1|-|TRBV13|-
TGTGCCAGCAGCTTAGGCGGGCTAGGCGGGATAAATGAGCAGTTCTTC
CASSLGGLGGINEQFF
>TRBJ1-6|-|TRBV7-6|-
TGTGCCAGCAGCTTAAATCCGAGACCGGGACTGACTAATTCACCCCTCCACTTT
CASSLNPRPGLTNSPLHF